These 22 T cell receptor beta chains were all obtained from the same sample, sequenced in a study of tumor and adjacent non-tumor tissue in lung cancer. The template was RNA from unsorted bulk tissue. Three rounds of nested PCR, following a modified ARM-PCR protocol, produced the TCRbeta library. Via MiXCR, TCRdb re-called the multiplex PCR reads, giving one row per CDR3 protein. The table includes around 86,000 distinct CDR3 sequences, roughly two thirds detected once. Sequenced input: lung tumor tissue. These receptors were collected from a woman in her forties with non-small cell lung cancer.

This clonotype was detected only a few times. Its ends do not fully match the called genes, so a read error is possible. The rearrangement joins TRBV20-1 to TRBJ1-6, with a tentative D call TRBD1 (5 bases). CDR3 length equals 14 residues. Germline assignment: CDR1 DFQATT and CDR2 SNEGSKA (reference sequence). The CDR3 sequence: CNARVGRDNSPLHF. The CDR3 region has the DNA TGCAATGCTAGAGTGGGACGGGATAATTCACCCCTCCACTTC.

This chain uses TRBV29-1 with TRBJ2-2; D perhaps matches TRBD1 (5 bases). Germline assignment: CDR1 SQVTM and CDR2 ANQGSEA. V lost 7 bases and J lost 8, with 14 bases in between. The CDR3 loop spans 12 amino acids. The CDR3 is CSGGRKVGELFF. CDR3 DNA sequence: TGCAGCGGGGGCCGGAAGGTAGGGGAGCTGTTTTTT.

As for this clonotype: Compared with germline, one end of the junction differs, possibly owing to a read error. This chain joins TRBV12-3 or TRBV12-4 and TRBJ2-1; unclear D gene. The CDR3 covers 11 residues. CDR3 in amino acids: CANSLPNEKFF. DNA of the CDR3: TGTGCCAACAGCCTACCCAATGAGAAGTTCTTC.

The gene calls are TRBV6-5 and TRBJ2-3; D might be TRBD2 (6 bases). The CDR3 is made up of 17 amino acids. V was shortened by 0 bases and J by 4 bases, with 17 bases between the two germline ends. The germline V gene has CDR1 MNHEY and CDR2 SVGAGI. CDR3 in DNA: TGTGCCAGCAGTTACTCTGGAGGGACTCATTACCCAGATACGCAGTATTTT. This sequence encodes CASSYSGGTHYPDTQYF.

Remarks on this clonotype: Compared with germline, one end of the junction differs, possibly owing to a read error. V is TRBV29-1 and J is TRBJ2-3; 7 positions match TRBD1. The CDR3 spans 13 residues. Germline CDR1 reads SQVTM; CDR2 reads ANQGSEA. The CDR3 reads CIVGVTGTDTQYF. The CDR3 bases are TGTATCGTCGGAGTTACGGGGACAGATACACAGTATTTT.

This clonotype has a count of ten or more. This rearrangement joins TRBV7-9 to TRBJ2-1; D may be TRBD1 (5 bases). The CDR3 is 14 amino acids. Germline-derived CDR1 and CDR2 are SEHNR and FQNEAQ (reference sequence). V was clipped by 1 base and J by 3 bases, with 7 bases between them. CDR3 coding DNA: TGTGCCAGCAGCTTAGGGGGCGACTACAATGAGCAGTTCTTC. Translated, it gives CASSLGGDYNEQFF.

This clonotype occurred many times. The gene calls are TRBV14 and TRBJ1-4; a weak D match, TRBD1 (5 bases). This CDR3 spans 15 amino acids. In germline, CDR1 is SGHDN, CDR2 FVKESK. V dropped 0 bases and J dropped 8 bases, with 13 bases sitting between them. CDR3 bases: TGTGCCAGCAGCCAAGATGCAGGGCGGTTAGAAAAACTGTTTTTT. Encoded protein: CASSQDAGRLEKLFF.

On this clonotype itself: A much larger clone is a single base away; this may be a read error. The gene calls are TRBV5-1 and TRBJ2-3; either TRBD1 or TRBD2 may fit D (5 bases each). CDR1 SGHRS and CDR2 YFSETQ come from the germline V gene. The CDR3 runs 13 residues. CDR3 residues: CASSSEVTGTQYF. The CDR3 nucleotides read TGCGCCAGCAGTTCGGAGGTAACAGGTACGCAGTATTTT. Drawing the rest from reference TRBV5-1 and TRBJ2-3, the complete variable domain is KAGVTQTPRYLIKTRGQQVTLSCSPISGHRSVSWYQQTPGQGLQFLFEYFSETQRNKGNFPGRFSGRQFSNSRSEMNVSTLELGDSALYLCASSSEVTGTQYFGPGTRLTVL.

With regard to this clonotype: A junction end diverges from the germline sequence, so it may reflect a read error. This chain connects TRBV5-1 to TRBJ2-2, with D perhaps given as TRBD1 or TRBD2 (5 bases each). The CDR3 contains 15 residues. Germline CDR1 and CDR2: SGHRS and YFSETQ. The CDR3 nucleotides read TGTGCCGGCAGTCTGGGGGACCGAACGGGCGGGGAGCTGTTTTTT. Its protein is CAGSLGDRTGGELFF.

A remark on this clonotype: A clone one base away is much larger, so this may be a read error. The rearrangement links TRBV7-9 to TRBJ1-4, with a tentative D call TRBD1 (6 bases). Germline V CDR1 and CDR2: SEHNR, FQNEAQ (reference sequence). The length of the CDR3 is 14 residues. The CDR3 DNA reads TGTGCCAGCAGCTTTCAGGGGCGTAATGAACAACTGTTTTTT. Its protein product is CASSFQGRNEQLFF.

This clonotype was seen once. The conserved final phenylalanine or tryptophan is absent from the CDR3, which likely points to a read error. This rearrangement joins TRBV11-2 to TRBJ1-2; 8 positions agree with TRBD1. CDR1 SGHAT and CDR2 FQNNGV come from the germline V gene. The CDR3 spans 14 residues. Trimming at V came to 10 bases and at J to 2 bases, leaving 9 bases not matched to a gene. The CDR3 reads CANSLGTGNYGYTS. The CDR3 region has the DNA TGTGCCAATAGCTTGGGGACAGGAAACTATGGCTACACCTCC.

On this clonotype: Compared with germline, one end of the junction differs, possibly owing to a read error. The rearrangement links TRBV12-3 or TRBV12-4 to TRBJ1-2; D remains unclear. The CDR3 is 13 amino acids. The CDR3 DNA reads as TGTGCTAGCAGCCTACAGCCCCGAAGGGGCTACACCTTC. Protein product: CASSLQPRRGYTF.

The V call is TRBV20-1, the J call TRBJ1-6, with 7 bases matching TRBD1. This CDR3 has 15 amino acids. Unmatched junction bases numbered 16, after V lost 0 bases and J lost 17 bases. Per germline, CDR1 DFQATT and CDR2 SNEGSKA (reference sequence). This CDR3 reads CSARDRGFLNSAVHF. DNA for the CDR3: TGCAGTGCTAGAGACAGGGGGTTCCTTAATTCGGCCGTCCACTTT.

In its sample, this clonotype is medium-sized (0.01 to 0.1%). The V call is TRBV11-2, the J call TRBJ2-1, with 8 nucleotides matching TRBD1. V lost 2 bases and J lost 5; bases outside the gene matches: 8. CDR1 and CDR2 from the germline V gene are SGHAT and FQNNGV. The CDR3 has 16 amino acids. This chain's CDR3 is CASSLSRTGLHNEQFF. CDR3 nucleotide sequence: TGTGCCAGCAGCTTATCCCGGACAGGGTTACACAATGAGCAGTTCTTC.

V gene TRBV29-1 combines with J gene TRBJ2-7; 7 nucleotides match TRBD1. Germline V gives CDR1 SQVTM, CDR2 ANQGSEA. Germline trimming cut 5 bases from V and 12 bases from J; bases unmatched to any gene: 16. This CDR3 region has 13 residues. The CDR3 DNA is TGCAGCGTTAGTTCCGGGACAGTCTACGAACGGTACTTC. Residues: CSVSSGTVYERYF.

This chain joins TRBV6-1 and TRBJ2-1; D tentatively fits TRBD1 or TRBD2 (6 bases each). The V and J ends lost 10 bases and 5 bases respectively, with 15 bases between them. Germline assignment: CDR1 MNHNS and CDR2 SASEGT. The CDR3 contains 13 residues. The CDR3: CATVRGLDNEQFF. The CDR3 bases are TGTGCCACGGTCCGGGGGCTGGACAATGAGCAGTTCTTC.

This clonotype showed up just a few times. With a much larger clone just one base away, this may be a read error. V usage is TRBV14 and J usage is TRBJ2-1, with D hard to call. Germline CDR1 SGHDN, CDR2 FVKESK. The CDR3 extends over 17 amino acids. Written as DNA, the CDR3 is TGTGCCAGCAGCCAACAATCCACCTCAGCCAGTTGGAATGAGCGGTTCTTC. It is translated as CASSQQSTSASWNERFF.

Comments on this clonotype: At one end, the junction sequence differs from germline, possibly due to a read error. The rearrangement joins TRBV5-1 to TRBJ2-5; unclear D gene. This CDR3 contains 14 residues. CDR1 is SGHRS, CDR2 YFSETQ, per germline. In DNA form, the CDR3 reads TGCGCCAGCAGCTTCCAGGCCCAACAAGAGACCCATCACTTC. Residues: CASSFQAQQETHHF.

As concerns this clonotype: A much larger clone lies a single base off, so this may be a read error. J is TRBJ1-5 and V is TRBV28; the D is unclear. The CDR3 spans 17 residues. V was clipped by 5 bases and J by 1 base, with 18 bases between them. The germline gives CDR1 MDHEN, CDR2 SYDVKM. CDR3 nucleotides: TGTGCCAGCAGTGGGAGATTCGGTCGCCCAAGCAATCAGCCCCAGCATTTT. Amino acids: CASSGRFGRPSNQPQHF.

Worth noting for this clonotype: Its ends do not fully match the called genes, so a read error is possible. The CDR3 here is CASSYSIGETQWF. The CDR3 coding sequence is TGTGCCAGCAGTTACTCCATAGGGGAGACCCAGTGGTTC. V and J are TRBV6-5 and TRBJ2-5; either TRBD1 or TRBD2 may supply D (5 bases each). CDR1 is MNHEY, CDR2 SVGAGI, per germline. CDR3 length: 13 residues.

Of note for this clonotype: An end of the junction differs from the germline gene, which may be a read error. V gene TRBV13 combines with J gene TRBJ2-7, with D perhaps matching TRBD2 (5 bases). The CDR3 loop spans 14 amino acids. Germline-derived CDR1 and CDR2 are PRHDT and FYEKMQ (reference sequence). The CDR3 DNA reads as TGTATCAGCAGCCGGGCCGGGTCGGGAATCGAGCAGTATTTC. This gives the protein CISSRAGSGIEQYF.

To note about this clonotype: A read error may produce the germline difference seen at one junction end. The CDR3 nucleotides read TGTACCAGCAGTGATCCGGGATTAGCGGCCAACAATGAGCAGTTCTTC. Amino acids: CTSSDPGLAANNEQFF. The J gene is TRBJ2-1, the V gene TRBV11-3; weak D call: TRBD2 (6 bases). Looked up from germline, CDR1 is SGHNT and CDR2 is YENEEA. The CDR3 spans 16 residues. The variable domain in full, completed from reference TRBV11-3 and TRBJ2-1, reads EAGVVQSPRYKIIEKKQPVAFWCNPISGHNTLYWYLQNLGQGPELLIRYENEEAVDDSQLPKDRFSAERLKGVDSTLKIQPAELGDSAVYLCTSSDPGLAANNEQFFGPGTRLTVL.